This note documents a single TCR beta chain sequence. What it binds is not known. Germline V gene sequence: CDR1 MDHEN, CDR2 SYDVKM. V dropped 10 bases and J dropped 0 bases, with 9 bases sitting between them. The CDR3 has 12 residues. This specimen belongs to a study of T cells after yellow fever vaccination. Study results and caveats: The study noted that FACS-sorted repertoires could contain abundant clonotypes contaminating from the bulk population. Overlap between CD4 and CD8 compartments was detected for a small share of clonotypes.

Conversion of TCR transcripts into cDNA relied on 5'RACE template switching, which added a universal primer site and UMIs. From the 5' RACE reads, TCRdb called clonotypes with MiXCR, one entry per CDR3 protein. This sample has 320,000 or so distinct CDR3 sequences, with roughly 8.4% found just once. The sample in question was PBMCs, obtained roughly seven weeks after the first yellow fever vaccination. The sequence came from a man younger than 35 who received the YFV17D yellow fever vaccine. The V gene is TRBV28, the J gene TRBJ1-1; D unresolved. This CDR3 reads CATRTVNTEAFF. DNA of the CDR3: TGTGCCACACGGACGGTGAACACTGAAGCTTTCTTT.